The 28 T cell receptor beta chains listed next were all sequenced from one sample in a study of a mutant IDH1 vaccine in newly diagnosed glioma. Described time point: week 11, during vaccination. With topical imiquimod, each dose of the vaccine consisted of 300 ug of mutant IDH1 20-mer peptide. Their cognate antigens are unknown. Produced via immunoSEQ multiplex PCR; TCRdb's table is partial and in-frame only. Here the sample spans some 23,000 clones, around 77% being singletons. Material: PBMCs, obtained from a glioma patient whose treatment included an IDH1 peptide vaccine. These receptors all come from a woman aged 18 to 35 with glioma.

As DNA, the CDR3 is TGTGCCAGCAGCTGGGGACAGGGGACTAACTATGGCTACACCTTC. It translates to CASSWGQGTNYGYTF. V is TRBV7-9 and J is TRBJ1-2; 10 bases agree with TRBD1. J was trimmed by 0 bases and V by 4 bases; bases with no gene match: 2. This CDR3 comprises 15 residues. The germline V gene has CDR1 SEHNR and CDR2 FQNEAQ (reference sequence).

The DNA for the CDR3 is TGCGCCAGCAACGTTATGGGGGGATCCTACAATGAGCAGTTCTTC. Its translation is CASNVMGGSYNEQFF. The J gene is TRBJ2-1, the V gene TRBV5-1, with TRBD2 as a possible D gene (6 bases). V lost 6 bases and J lost 1, with 14 bases in between. CDR3 length: 15 residues. In germline, CDR1 is SGHRS, CDR2 YFSETQ.

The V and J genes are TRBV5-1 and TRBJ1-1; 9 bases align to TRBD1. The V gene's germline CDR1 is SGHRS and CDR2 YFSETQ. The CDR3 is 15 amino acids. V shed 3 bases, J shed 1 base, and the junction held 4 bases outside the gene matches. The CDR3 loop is CASSWTGQGNTEAFF. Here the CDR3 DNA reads TGCGCCAGCAGCTGGACGGGACAGGGGAACACTGAAGCTTTCTTT.

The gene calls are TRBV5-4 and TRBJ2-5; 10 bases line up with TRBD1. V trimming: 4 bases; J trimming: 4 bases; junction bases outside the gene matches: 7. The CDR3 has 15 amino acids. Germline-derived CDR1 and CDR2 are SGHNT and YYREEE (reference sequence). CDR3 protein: CASSIGTGEVETQYF. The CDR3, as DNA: TGTGCCAGCAGCATAGGGACAGGGGAGGTAGAGACCCAGTACTTC. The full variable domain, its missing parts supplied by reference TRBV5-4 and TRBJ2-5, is ETGVTQSPTHLIKTRGQQVTLRCSSQSGHNTVSWYQQALGQGPQFIFQYYREEENGRGNFPPRFSGLQFPNYSSELNVNALELDDSALYLCASSIGTGEVETQYFGPGTRLLVL.

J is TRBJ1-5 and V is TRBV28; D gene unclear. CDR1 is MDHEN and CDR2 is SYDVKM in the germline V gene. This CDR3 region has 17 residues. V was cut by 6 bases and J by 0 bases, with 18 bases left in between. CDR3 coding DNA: TGTGCCAGCAGGGGATTGGCAGTTCAATATAGCAATCAGCCCCAGCATTTT. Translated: CASRGLAVQYSNQPQHF.

The CDR3 protein is CASSQRARSETQYF. As DNA, the CDR3 is TGTGCCAGCAGCCAACGGGCCAGATCGGAGACCCAGTACTTC. J is TRBJ2-5 and V is TRBV11-3; D is unresolved. The germline gives CDR1 SGHNT, CDR2 YENEEA. This CDR3 has 14 amino acids. Trimming took 5 bases from V and 5 from J, leaving 15 bases between them.

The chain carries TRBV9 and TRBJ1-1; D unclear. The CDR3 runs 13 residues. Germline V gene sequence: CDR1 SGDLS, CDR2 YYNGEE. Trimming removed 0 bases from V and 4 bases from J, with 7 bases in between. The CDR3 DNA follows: TGTGCCAGCAGCGTAGGGACGGGCACTGAAGCTTTCTTT. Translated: CASSVGTGTEAFF.

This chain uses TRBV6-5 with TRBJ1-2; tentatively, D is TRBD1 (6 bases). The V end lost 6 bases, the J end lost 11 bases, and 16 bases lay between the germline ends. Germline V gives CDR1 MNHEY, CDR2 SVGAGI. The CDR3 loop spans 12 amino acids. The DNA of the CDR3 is TGTGCCAGCAGAACGACAGGTGCCGGGTACACCTTC. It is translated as CASRTTGAGYTF.

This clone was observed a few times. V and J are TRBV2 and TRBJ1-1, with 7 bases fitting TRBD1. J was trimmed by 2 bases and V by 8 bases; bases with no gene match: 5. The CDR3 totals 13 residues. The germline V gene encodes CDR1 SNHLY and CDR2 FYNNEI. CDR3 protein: CASRRQGNTEAFF. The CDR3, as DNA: TGTGCCAGCCGTCGACAGGGCAACACTGAAGCTTTCTTT.

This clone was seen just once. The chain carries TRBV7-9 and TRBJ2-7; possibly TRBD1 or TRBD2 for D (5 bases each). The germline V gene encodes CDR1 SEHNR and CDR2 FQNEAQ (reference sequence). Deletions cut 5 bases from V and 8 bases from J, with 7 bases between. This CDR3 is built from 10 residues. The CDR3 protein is CASSPGQQYF. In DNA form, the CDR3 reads TGTGCCAGCAGCCCGGGACAGCAGTACTTC.

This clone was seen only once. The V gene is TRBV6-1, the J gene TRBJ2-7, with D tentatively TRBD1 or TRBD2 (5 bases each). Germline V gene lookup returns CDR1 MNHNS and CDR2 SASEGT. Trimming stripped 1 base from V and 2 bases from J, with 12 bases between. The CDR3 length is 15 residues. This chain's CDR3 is CASSEGGTSPYEQYF. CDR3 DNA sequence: TGTGCCAGCAGTGAAGGGGGGACCAGCCCCTACGAGCAGTACTTC.

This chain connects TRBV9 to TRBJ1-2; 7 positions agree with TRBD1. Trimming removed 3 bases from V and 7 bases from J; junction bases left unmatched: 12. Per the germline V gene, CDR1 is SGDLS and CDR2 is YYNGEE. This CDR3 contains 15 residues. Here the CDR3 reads CASSDFKGGGGGYTF. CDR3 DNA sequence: TGTGCCAGCAGCGATTTTAAAGGGGGCGGTGGTGGCTACACCTTC.

This CDR3 reads CASSYSLSYTNTIYF. CDR3 coding DNA: TGTGCCAGCAGTTACTCGCTCAGTTATACCAACACCATATATTTT. This sequence joins TRBV6-5 and TRBJ1-3, with unresolved D. The germline CDR1 and CDR2 sequences are MNHEY and SVGAGI. The length of the CDR3 is 15 residues. Trimming stripped 0 bases from V and 7 bases from J, with 13 bases between.

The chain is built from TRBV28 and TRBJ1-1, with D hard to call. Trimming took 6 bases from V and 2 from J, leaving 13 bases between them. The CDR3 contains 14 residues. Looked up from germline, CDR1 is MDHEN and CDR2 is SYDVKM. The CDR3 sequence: CASRQSMGNTEAFF. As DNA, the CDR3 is TGTGCCAGCAGACAAAGTATGGGTAACACTGAAGCTTTCTTT. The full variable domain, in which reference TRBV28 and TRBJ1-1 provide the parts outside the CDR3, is DVKVTQSSRYLVKRTGEKVFLECVQDMDHENMFWYRQDPGLGLRLIYFSYDVKMKEKGDIPEGYSVSREKKERFSLILESASTNQTSMYLCASRQSMGNTEAFFGQGTRLTVV.

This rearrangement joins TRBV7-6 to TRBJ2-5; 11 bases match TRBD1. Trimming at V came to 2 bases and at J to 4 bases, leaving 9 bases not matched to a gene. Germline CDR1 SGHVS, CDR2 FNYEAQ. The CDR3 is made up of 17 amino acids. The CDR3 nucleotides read TGTGCCAGCAGCTTAAGTGGGACAGGGGGATCTAGAGAGACCCAGTACTTC. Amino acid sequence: CASSLSGTGGSRETQYF.

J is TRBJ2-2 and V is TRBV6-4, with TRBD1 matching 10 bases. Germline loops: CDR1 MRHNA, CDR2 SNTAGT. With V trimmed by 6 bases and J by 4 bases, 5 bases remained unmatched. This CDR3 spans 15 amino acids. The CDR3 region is CASRRQGATTGELFF. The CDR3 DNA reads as TGTGCCAGCAGAAGACAGGGGGCCACCACCGGGGAGCTGTTTTTT.

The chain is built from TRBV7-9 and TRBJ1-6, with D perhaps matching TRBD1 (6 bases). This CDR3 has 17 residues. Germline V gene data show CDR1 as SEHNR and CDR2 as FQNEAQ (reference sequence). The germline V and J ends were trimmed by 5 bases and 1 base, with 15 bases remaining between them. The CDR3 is CASSPPSGASYNSPLHF. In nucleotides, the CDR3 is TGTGCCAGCAGCCCTCCTTCAGGGGCTTCCTATAATTCACCCCTCCACTTT.

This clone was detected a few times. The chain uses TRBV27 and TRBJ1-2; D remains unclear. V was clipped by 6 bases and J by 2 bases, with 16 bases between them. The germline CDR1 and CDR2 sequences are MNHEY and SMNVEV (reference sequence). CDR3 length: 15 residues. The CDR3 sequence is CASRSPNSLNYGYTF. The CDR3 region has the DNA TGTGCCAGCAGATCCCCTAACAGTCTAAACTATGGCTACACCTTC.

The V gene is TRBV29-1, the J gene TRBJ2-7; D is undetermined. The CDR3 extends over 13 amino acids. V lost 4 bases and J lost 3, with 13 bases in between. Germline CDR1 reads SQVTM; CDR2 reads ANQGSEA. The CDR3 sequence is CSVVLPIVYEQYF. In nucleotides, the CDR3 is TGCAGCGTTGTCCTCCCTATAGTCTACGAGCAGTACTTC.

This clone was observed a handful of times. The CDR3, as DNA: TGTGCCACCAGCCTCAAAACGGGGCACGAAGCTTTCTTT. Its protein product is CATSLKTGHEAFF. The genes are TRBV15 and TRBJ1-1; possibly TRBD1 for D (5 bases). This CDR3 has 13 residues. Germline V gives CDR1 LNHNV, CDR2 YYDKDF (reference sequence). Trimming took 5 bases from V and 8 from J, leaving 15 bases between them.

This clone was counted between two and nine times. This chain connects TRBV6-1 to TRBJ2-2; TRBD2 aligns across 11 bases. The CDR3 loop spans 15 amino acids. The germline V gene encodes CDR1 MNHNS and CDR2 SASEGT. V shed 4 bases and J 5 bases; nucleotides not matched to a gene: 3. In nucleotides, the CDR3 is TGTGCCAGCAGTGTTACTAGCGGGAGAACCGGGGAGCTGTTTTTT. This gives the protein CASSVTSGRTGELFF.

CDR3 nucleotide sequence: TGTGCCAGCAGTGATAACGGACCTGCTAAGCATTTT. It yields the protein CASSDNGPAKHF. The genes are TRBV2 and TRBJ1-5; D not certain. V shed 3 bases and J shed 14 bases, with 14 bases lying between them. Per germline, CDR1 SNHLY and CDR2 FYNNEI. The CDR3 has 12 residues.

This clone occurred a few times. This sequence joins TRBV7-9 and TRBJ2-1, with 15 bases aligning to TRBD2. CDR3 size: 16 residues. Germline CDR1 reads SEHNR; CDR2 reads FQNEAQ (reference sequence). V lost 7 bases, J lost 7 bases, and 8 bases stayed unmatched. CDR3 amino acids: CASTYGGLAGGNEQFF. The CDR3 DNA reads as TGTGCCAGCACCTACGGGGGACTAGCGGGAGGAAATGAGCAGTTCTTC. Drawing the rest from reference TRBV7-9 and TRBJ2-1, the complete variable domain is DTGVSQNPRHKITKRGQNVTFRCDPISEHNRLYWYRQTLGQGPEFLTYFQNEAQLEKSRLLSDRFSAERPKGSFSTLEIQRTEQGDSAMYLCASTYGGLAGGNEQFFGPGTRLTVL.

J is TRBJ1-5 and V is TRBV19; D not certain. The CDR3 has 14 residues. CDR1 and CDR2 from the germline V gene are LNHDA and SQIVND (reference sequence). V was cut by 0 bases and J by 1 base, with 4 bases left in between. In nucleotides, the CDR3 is TGTGCCAGTAGTATAGACTGGAGCAATCAGCCCCAGCATTTT. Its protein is CASSIDWSNQPQHF.

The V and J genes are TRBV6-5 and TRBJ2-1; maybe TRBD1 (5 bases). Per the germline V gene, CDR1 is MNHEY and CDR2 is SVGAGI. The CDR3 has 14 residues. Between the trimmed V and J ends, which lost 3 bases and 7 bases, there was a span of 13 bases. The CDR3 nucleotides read TGTGCCAGCAGTTATTCGACAGATGCAAATGAGCAGTTCTTC. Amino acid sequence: CASSYSTDANEQFF.

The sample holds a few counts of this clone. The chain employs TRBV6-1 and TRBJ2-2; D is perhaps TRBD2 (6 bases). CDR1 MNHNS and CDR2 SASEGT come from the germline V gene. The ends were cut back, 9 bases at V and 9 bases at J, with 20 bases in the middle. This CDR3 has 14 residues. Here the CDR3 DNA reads TGTGCCAGTGGGGACTCTGCCCGGTCCCGGGAGCTGTTTTTT. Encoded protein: CASGDSARSRELFF.

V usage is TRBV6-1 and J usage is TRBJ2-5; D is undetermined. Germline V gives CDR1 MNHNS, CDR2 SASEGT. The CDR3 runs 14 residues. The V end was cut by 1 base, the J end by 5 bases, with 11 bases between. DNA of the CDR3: TGTGCCAGCAGTGAAGGGGTAGCCATGGAGACCCAGTACTTC. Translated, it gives CASSEGVAMETQYF.

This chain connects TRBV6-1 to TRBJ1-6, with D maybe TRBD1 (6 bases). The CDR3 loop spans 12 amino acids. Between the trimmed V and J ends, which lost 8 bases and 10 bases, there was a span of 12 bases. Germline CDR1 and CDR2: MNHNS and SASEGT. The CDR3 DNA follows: TGTGCCAGCGGGTGGGGGCCCTCACCCCTCCACTTT. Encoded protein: CASGWGPSPLHF.